One sample yielded the 28 T cell receptor beta chains listed below, sequenced in a study of spatial heterogeneity in lung cancer. Via MiXCR, TCRdb re-called the 5' RACE reads, giving one row per CDR3 protein. The table has about 38,000 distinct CDR3 sequences, around 7% seen once. Time point described: sample taken at primary tumor resection. The study sequenced unsorted whole RNA from tumor, nontumor lung or frozen PBMC. Here the sequenced sample was PBMCs, taken at surgery. The origin of the receptors is a male donor with early-stage non-small cell lung cancer.

This clonotype was picked up many times. The V call is TRBV6-5, the J call TRBJ1-4, with D maybe TRBD1 (6 bases). The CDR3 sequence is 13 residues long. Germline V gene lookup returns CDR1 MNHEY and CDR2 SVGAGI. The V gene lost 2 bases and the J gene lost 8 bases, with 9 bases spanning the gap. This CDR3 is CASSYADREKLFF. The CDR3, as DNA: TGTGCCAGCAGTTACGCGGACAGAGAAAAACTGTTTTTT.

The J gene is TRBJ2-7, the V gene TRBV12-3 or TRBV12-4; 11 bases match TRBD2. This CDR3 is built from 14 residues. J was trimmed by 4 bases and V by 6 bases; bases with no gene match: 5. The CDR3 DNA follows: TGTGCCAGCAGCCTGACTAGCGGGATTTACGAGCAGTACGTC. This codes for CASSLTSGIYEQYV.

This clonotype was counted a few times. V gene TRBV29-1 combines with J gene TRBJ1-4; D gene unclear. The CDR3 extends over 12 amino acids. Trimming stripped 4 bases from V and 7 bases from J, with 10 bases between. Germline-derived CDR1 and CDR2 are SQVTM and ANQGSEA. CDR3 nucleotide sequence: TGCAGCGTTGGGAGGGCGGGTGAAAAACTGTTTTTT. Translated, it gives CSVGRAGEKLFF.

In regard to this clonotype: Possible read error: a much larger clone is one base away. The CDR3 ends on some other residue instead of the conserved phenylalanine or tryptophan, so this is likely a read error. The rearrangement joins TRBV7-9 to TRBJ2-2; 9 positions match TRBD1. CDR3 length: 15 residues. The V gene's germline CDR1 is SEHNR and CDR2 FQNEAQ (reference sequence). The J segment lost 5 bases and the V segment lost 5 bases, leaving 6 bases of the junction unmatched. CDR3 in DNA: TGTGCCAGCAGCGAAGGGACAGGGTGGACCGGGGAGCTGTTTTTA. As protein: CASSEGTGWTGELFL.

This clonotype was found many times. The gene calls are TRBV6-5 and TRBJ1-2, with D uncertain. The germline V and J ends were trimmed by 6 bases and 6 bases, with 8 bases remaining between them. This CDR3 has 11 residues. Germline loops: CDR1 MNHEY, CDR2 SVGAGI. CDR3 coding DNA: TGTGCCAGCAGAAGCGGGAATGGCTACACCTTC. This codes for CASRSGNGYTF.

This clonotype was found a few times. The chain employs TRBV20-1 and TRBJ2-1, with 8 bases identical to TRBD1. Trimming removed 5 bases from V and 12 bases from J; junction bases left unmatched: 9. Germline V gives CDR1 DFQATT, CDR2 SNEGSKA (reference sequence). The CDR3 consists of 12 residues. The CDR3 DNA reads as TGCAGTGCTTCTCGGACAGGGCGAGGGCAGTTCTTC. It is translated as CSASRTGRGQFF.

This clonotype was seen only a few times. The chain carries TRBV7-9 and TRBJ1-4; possibly TRBD1 for D (5 bases). The V and J ends lost 3 bases and 5 bases respectively, with 16 bases between them. The CDR3 consists of 16 residues. CDR1 and CDR2 from the germline V gene are SEHNR and FQNEAQ (reference sequence). Here the CDR3 DNA reads TGTGCCAGCAGCTTCGAGGCGGGACCGCTAAATGAAAAACTGTTTTTT. Its protein product is CASSFEAGPLNEKLFF.

In its sample, this clonotype was seen many times. The chain uses TRBV4-3 and TRBJ2-3, with D possibly TRBD2 on 5 matching bases. Germline values: CDR1 LGHNA, CDR2 YSLEER. V lost 0 bases to trimming and J lost 4 bases, with 14 bases between them. The CDR3 extends over 16 amino acids. The CDR3 nucleotides read TGCGCCAGCAGCCAAGAAACGGGGTTTGGGGCAGATACGCAGTATTTT. It codes for CASSQETGFGADTQYF.

This clonotype was recorded at least ten times. This sequence joins TRBV2 and TRBJ1-6; 9 bases are a match to TRBD1. The CDR3 has 17 amino acids. V shed 6 bases, J shed 7 bases, and the junction held 13 bases outside the gene matches. Germline V gene sequence: CDR1 SNHLY, CDR2 FYNNEI. CDR3 DNA: TGTGCCAGCAGAGACCCGGGGACAGGGCTGTCAAATTCACCCCTCCACTTT. It codes for CASRDPGTGLSNSPLHF. The whole variable domain, remainder taken from reference TRBV2 and TRBJ1-6, is EPEVTQTPSHQVTQMGQEVILRCVPISNHLYFYWYRQILGQKVEFLVSFYNNEISEKSEIFDDQFSVERPDGSNFTLKIRSTKLEDSAMYFCASRDPGTGLSNSPLHFGNGTRLTVT.

The rearrangement uses TRBV12-5 and TRBJ1-5; D might be TRBD1 (5 bases). CDR3 length: 15 amino acids. The V and J ends lost 5 bases and 1 base respectively, with 12 bases between them. From germline, CDR1 is LGHNT and CDR2 FRNRAP. The CDR3 protein is CASGMWTPSNQPQHF. As DNA, the CDR3 is TGTGCTAGTGGTATGTGGACACCGAGCAATCAGCCCCAGCATTTT. The variable domain in full, completed from reference TRBV12-5 and TRBJ1-5, reads DARVTQTPRHKVTEMGQEVTMRCQPILGHNTVFWYRQTMMQGLELLAYFRNRAPLDDSGMPKDRFSAEMPDATLATLKIQPSEPRDSAVYFCASGMWTPSNQPQHFGDGTRLSIL.

This clonotype was found a few times. V usage is TRBV21-1 and J usage is TRBJ2-7. TRBV21-1 is given as a pseudogene. The CDR3 spans 11 residues. For the CDR3, the DNA is TGTGCCAGCAGCCGGCGAGACGAGCAGTACTTC. Its protein product is CASSRRDEQYF.

To note about this clonotype: An end of the junction does not agree with germline; a read error may underlie this. This chain connects TRBV7-9 to TRBJ2-7; TRBD2 matches 14 bases. This CDR3 has 14 amino acids. Germline values: CDR1 SEHNR, CDR2 FQNEAQ (reference sequence). CDR3 sequence (DNA): TGTGTCAGCAGGACTAGCGGGGGGAACGACGAGCAGTACTTC. Protein sequence: CVSRTSGGNDEQYF. The entire variable domain, with the rest obtained from reference TRBV7-9 and TRBJ2-7, is as follows: DTGVSQNPRHKITKRGQNVTFRCDPISEHNRLYWYRQTLGQGPEFLTYFQNEAQLEKSRLLSDRFSAERPKGSFSTLEIQRTEQGDSAMYLCVSRTSGGNDEQYFGPGTRLTVT.

In this sample, this clonotype turned up many times. V usage is TRBV2 and J usage is TRBJ2-1; 7 nucleotides align to TRBD1. The germline CDR1 and CDR2 sequences are SNHLY and FYNNEI. The CDR3 runs 15 residues. Trimming removed 6 bases from V and 5 bases from J; junction bases left unmatched: 10. The CDR3 DNA is TGTGCCAGCAGCGCCGGGACAGTCATAAACAATGAGCAGTTCTTC. It is translated as CASSAGTVINNEQFF.

This clonotype came up many times. This chain joins TRBV18 and TRBJ1-5; D unclear. Germline CDR1 is KGHSH and CDR2 is LQKENI. This CDR3 comprises 15 residues. The germline V and J ends were trimmed by 0 bases and 4 bases, with 10 bases remaining between them. CDR3 bases: TGTGCCAGCTCACCACCGGGAAATCTTAATCAGCCCCAGCATTTT. Its translation: CASSPPGNLNQPQHF.

This clonotype was observed many times. This chain uses TRBV10-3 with TRBJ2-3, with 10 bases fitting TRBD2. Germline CDR1 ENHRY, CDR2 SYGVKD. There are 18 residues in the CDR3. The J segment lost 5 bases and the V segment lost 0 bases, leaving 11 bases of the junction unmatched. The CDR3 nucleotides are TGTGCCATCAGTGAGTCGACTCAAAGCGGGGGGGCCGGAGATACGCAGTATTTT. Protein product: CAISESTQSGGAGDTQYF.

This clonotype occurred many times. V is TRBV5-1 and J is TRBJ2-5; possible D gene TRBD1, 6 bases. Looked up from germline, CDR1 is SGHRS and CDR2 is YFSETQ. The CDR3 has 14 amino acids. V gave up 2 bases and J gave up 1 base, with 9 bases separating them. CDR3 sequence: CASSFGQPQETQYF. The DNA of the CDR3 is TGCGCCAGCAGCTTCGGACAGCCCCAAGAGACCCAGTACTTC.

This clonotype has a count of ten or more. The CDR3 loop is CASSQGAGGPDTQYF. Written as DNA, the CDR3 is TGTGCCAGCAGCCAAGGAGCGGGAGGGCCAGATACGCAGTATTTT. This chain links TRBV9 with TRBJ2-3; 10 bases agree with TRBD2. Germline values: CDR1 SGDLS, CDR2 YYNGEE. The V gene end was trimmed by 4 bases and the J gene end by 4 bases; junction bases not matched to a gene: 6. The CDR3 is made up of 15 amino acids.

This clonotype was counted between two and nine times. This chain connects TRBV2 to TRBJ2-1, with TRBD2 matching over 8 bases. The V segment lost 7 bases and the J segment 4 bases; nucleotides outside the gene matches: 9. Germline CDR1 is SNHLY and CDR2 is FYNNEI. This CDR3 has 15 residues. The CDR3 bases are TGTGCCAGCAAATATCGGGAGGGTCGGTACAATGAGCAGTTCTTC. Protein sequence: CASKYREGRYNEQFF.

This clonotype was counted at least ten times. The chain employs TRBV5-1 and TRBJ2-1, with D uncertain. Looked up from germline, CDR1 is SGHRS and CDR2 is YFSETQ. This CDR3 is 13 amino acids long. Trimming removed 0 bases from V and 10 bases from J, with 11 bases in between. Here the CDR3 DNA reads TGCGCCAGCAGCTTGGCCTCTCGCAGAGAGCAGTTCTTC. Its translation is CASSLASRREQFF.

In its sample, this clonotype was seen a few times. The chain joins TRBV20-1 to TRBJ2-6; 7 bases agree with TRBD2. CDR3 length: 15 amino acids. The germline CDR1 and CDR2 sequences are DFQATT and SNEGSKA (reference sequence). The V segment lost 3 bases and the J segment 2 bases; nucleotides outside the gene matches: 4. CDR3 residues: CSARHAGAGANVLTF. The CDR3 coding sequence is TGCAGTGCTAGGCACGCGGGAGCTGGGGCCAACGTCCTGACTTTC.

This clonotype came up many times. The gene calls are TRBV20-1 and TRBJ1-1; tentative D call: TRBD1 (6 bases). CDR1 is DFQATT and CDR2 is SNEGSKA in the germline V gene (reference sequence). This CDR3 is built from 15 residues. Trimming took 0 bases from V and 2 from J, leaving 13 bases between them. The CDR3 is CSARDQQGSNTEAFF. Written as DNA, the CDR3 is TGCAGTGCTAGAGATCAGCAGGGGTCTAACACTGAAGCTTTCTTT.

This clonotype showed up just a few times. The CDR3 nucleotides read TGTGCCAGCAGTTTCCCCCAGGGGGCGAAGGAGACCCAGTACTTC. It yields the protein CASSFPQGAKETQYF. This chain uses TRBV6-6 with TRBJ2-5; 8 bases are shared with TRBD1. CDR1 MNHNY and CDR2 SVGAGI come from the germline V gene (reference sequence). J gave up 5 bases and V 4 bases, and 9 bases lay outside the gene matches. The length of the CDR3 is 15 residues.

A few counts support this clonotype. This sequence joins TRBV9 and TRBJ1-4, with 9 bases matching TRBD1. The junction had 10 bases not matched to a gene; V was cut back by 0 bases and J by 7 bases. The CDR3 sequence is 17 residues long. Germline CDR1 reads SGDLS; CDR2 reads YYNGEE. The CDR3 DNA reads as TGTGCCAGCAGCGTAGATTCACAGGGGGCCCTTTTTGAAAAACTGTTTTTT. Protein: CASSVDSQGALFEKLFF.

The CDR3 coding sequence is TGCAGTGCTAGAGATGGGGGACAGGGGTTTCCTACTGAAGCTTTCTTT. This gives the protein CSARDGGQGFPTEAFF. The chain links TRBV20-1 to TRBJ1-1, with 10 bases fitting TRBD1. Germline values: CDR1 DFQATT, CDR2 SNEGSKA (reference sequence). The CDR3 has 16 residues. With 0 bases clipped from V and 5 bases from J, the junction kept 9 bases outside the gene matches.

This clonotype has ten or more counts. This sequence joins TRBV13 and TRBJ1-2; 11 nucleotides match TRBD1. CDR1 is PRHDT and CDR2 is FYEKMQ in the germline V gene (reference sequence). The trim removed 3 bases at V and 4 bases at J, leaving 1 base unmatched. There are 14 residues in the CDR3. CDR3 coding DNA: TGTGCCAGCAGCTTGGGGACAGGGGGCTATGGCTACACCTTC. It specifies CASSLGTGGYGYTF.

There are many counts of this clonotype. The gene calls are TRBV11-3 and TRBJ2-1; 8 bases fit TRBD2. The length of the CDR3 is 16 residues. Germline CDR1 is SGHNT and CDR2 is YENEEA. Unmatched junction bases numbered 13, after V lost 5 bases and J lost 7 bases. The DNA for the CDR3 is TGTGCCAGCAGCCCTGCCCGGGGGGGTAAGGGGAATGAGCAGTTCTTC. Translated, it gives CASSPARGGKGNEQFF.

This clonotype was counted between two and nine times. The genes are TRBV7-2 and TRBJ1-2, with D maybe TRBD1 (6 bases). The CDR3 runs 13 residues. The germline V and J ends were trimmed by 5 bases and 6 bases, with 13 bases remaining between them. Germline-derived CDR1 and CDR2 are SGHTA and FQGNSA. CDR3 residues: CASSAGTGNGYTF. The DNA for the CDR3 is TGTGCCAGCAGCGCAGGCACAGGGAATGGCTACACCTTC. Drawing the rest from reference TRBV7-2 and TRBJ1-2, the complete variable domain is GAGVSQSPSNKVTEKGKDVELRCDPISGHTALYWYRQSLGQGLEFLIYFQGNSAPDKSGLPSDRFSAERTGGSVSTLTIQRTQQEDSAVYLCASSAGTGNGYTFGSGTRLTVV.

V gene TRBV5-6 combines with J gene TRBJ2-7, with 10 bases that match TRBD1. V was clipped by 6 bases and J by 2 bases; unmatched bases: 8. CDR3 length: 15 residues. From germline, CDR1 is SGHDT and CDR2 YYEEEE. The DNA of the CDR3 is TGTGCCAGCACATGGGGACAGGGGAGTCCCTACGAGCAGTACGTC. As protein: CASTWGQGSPYEQYV.